The 13 T cell receptor beta chains below come from one sample, sequenced in a study of blood T cells in healthy people across ages. For the second PCR, which ran for about 6 to 11 cycles, a sample-barcoded 5' primer and a J-beta primer mix were used. TCRdb recomputed calls from the 5' RACE reads with MiXCR, one row per CDR3 protein. The sample lists hundreds of thousands of distinct CDR3 sequences; approximately 30% were seen once. Sequencing used blood. These receptors were collected from a woman older than 75 in good health.

This chain joins TRBV6-2 or TRBV6-3 and TRBJ1-4; unclear D gene. CDR1 and CDR2 (germline): MNHEY, SVGEGT. V lost 2 bases, J lost 8 bases, and 3 bases lay in between. This CDR3 has 11 residues. The CDR3 reads CASSYGEKLFF. CDR3 DNA sequence: TGTGCCAGCAGTTACGGGGAAAAACTGTTTTTT.

This clonotype was seen ten or more times. The J gene is TRBJ2-3, the V gene TRBV6-1; D call uncertain. V dropped 4 bases and J dropped 0 bases, with 11 bases sitting between them. This CDR3 is 15 amino acids long. The germline gives CDR1 MNHNS, CDR2 SASEGT. CDR3 in amino acids: CASSGRLISTDTQYF. CDR3 bases: TGTGCCAGCAGTGGTAGACTCATCAGCACAGATACGCAGTATTTT.

This clonotype was seen repeatedly, ten times or more. This chain connects TRBV7-9 to TRBJ2-3, with D tentatively TRBD2 (5 bases). Trimming cost V 4 bases and J 1 base, with 9 bases left between them. CDR1 and CDR2 (germline): SEHNR, FQNEAQ (reference sequence). The CDR3 extends over 14 amino acids. The CDR3 DNA sequence: TGTGCCAGCAGCTATGGAGGTGGCACAGATACGCAGTATTTT. Its translation: CASSYGGGTDTQYF.

The V call is TRBV6-2 or TRBV6-3, the J call TRBJ2-2; maybe TRBD2 (5 bases). Germline V gives CDR1 MNHEY, CDR2 SVGEGT. V was cut by 7 bases and J by 4 bases, with 19 bases left in between. The CDR3 contains 16 residues. CDR3 protein: CASTERRVPSTGELFF. CDR3 sequence (DNA): TGTGCCAGCACCGAGAGGCGGGTCCCGAGCACCGGGGAGCTGTTTTTT.

This clonotype was picked up many times. The chain combines TRBV5-1 with TRBJ2-5; the D gene is possibly TRBD2 (5 bases). Trimming took 4 bases from V and 1 from J, leaving 14 bases between them. Germline CDR1 is SGHRS and CDR2 is YFSETQ. The CDR3 runs 15 residues. CDR3 sequence reads: CASSGERLPQETQYF. In DNA form, the CDR3 reads TGCGCCAGCAGCGGGGAGCGCCTCCCCCAAGAGACCCAGTACTTC.

The chain recombines TRBV7-2 with TRBJ2-5; D may be TRBD1 or TRBD2 (5 bases each). CDR1 is SGHTA, CDR2 FQGNSA, per germline. The CDR3 runs to 13 residues. The V end lost 5 bases, the J end lost 3 bases, and 10 bases lay between the germline ends. Here the CDR3 DNA reads TGTGCCAGCAGCCGGGGCCAAGAAGAGACCCAGTACTTC. It encodes CASSRGQEETQYF.

Many counts were recorded for this clonotype. This chain joins TRBV27 and TRBJ1-6; no clear D gene. Germline V gives CDR1 MNHEY, CDR2 SMNVEV (reference sequence). Trimming left V 3 bases short and J 6 bases short, with 9 bases between. There are 14 residues in the CDR3. CDR3 bases: TGTGCCAGCAGTTTTCGCGACGGTAATTCACCCCTCCACTTT. Amino acids: CASSFRDGNSPLHF.

This clonotype turned up a few times. V usage is TRBV30 and J usage is TRBJ2-3, with unresolved D. Germline CDR1 and CDR2: GTSNPN and SVGIG (reference sequence). V lost 1 base and J lost 4, with 6 bases in between. The CDR3 contains 12 residues. The CDR3 DNA reads TGTGCCTGGAGTGGGTCGCCAGATACGCAGTATTTT. It codes for CAWSGSPDTQYF.

This clonotype was counted ten times or more. The J gene is TRBJ2-7, the V gene TRBV4-2; 8 bases map to TRBD1. Losses at the gene ends were 4 bases for V and 3 bases for J; bases not matched to a gene: 8. The CDR3 sequence is 15 residues long. Germline V CDR1 and CDR2: LGHNA, YNFKEQ. The CDR3 DNA sequence: TGTGCCAGCAGCCGATCGACAGGGGTCGGCTACGAGCAGTACTTC. It codes for CASSRSTGVGYEQYF.

The chain joins TRBV14 to TRBJ2-4; D is possibly TRBD2 (6 bases). The CDR3 totals 14 residues. Germline loops: CDR1 SGHDN, CDR2 FVKESK. V gave up 4 bases and J gave up 13 bases, with 20 bases separating them. The CDR3 reads CASSPEGFAYKQYF. The CDR3 DNA reads as TGTGCCAGCAGCCCGGAGGGCTTCGCCTACAAGCAGTACTTC.

This clonotype was picked up many times. The genes are TRBV3-1 and TRBJ2-6; no firm D call. V lost 5 bases, J lost 2 bases, and 13 bases lay in between. The CDR3 runs 16 residues. CDR1 and CDR2 (germline): LGHDT, YNNKEL (reference sequence). CDR3 sequence (DNA): TGTGCCAGCAGCGACCCCCAGGTACCTGGGGCCAACGTCCTGACTTTC. Protein sequence: CASSDPQVPGANVLTF. Complete variable domain (other parts from reference TRBV3-1 and TRBJ2-6): DTAVSQTPKYLVTQMGNDKSIKCEQNLGHDTMYWYKQDSKKFLKIMFSYNNKELIINETVPNRFSPKSPDKAHLNLHINSLELGDSAVYFCASSDPQVPGANVLTFGAGSRLTVL.

This clonotype was detected many times. The CDR3 sequence is CSVFWRGSYEQYF. CDR3 sequence (DNA): TGCAGTGTATTTTGGAGGGGAAGCTACGAGCAGTACTTC. This chain connects TRBV20-1 to TRBJ2-7; D might be TRBD2 (6 bases). Germline CDR1 is DFQATT and CDR2 is SNEGSKA (reference sequence). V was pared by 7 bases and J by 3 bases, with 16 bases between. The CDR3 totals 13 residues.

This clonotype showed up many times. This chain connects TRBV20-1 to TRBJ1-2; D ambiguous. V dropped 4 bases and J dropped 4 bases, with 16 bases sitting between them. CDR3 length equals 14 residues. Germline-derived CDR1 and CDR2 are DFQATT and SNEGSKA (reference sequence). CDR3 amino acids: CSATQMAGAYGYTF. In DNA form, the CDR3 reads TGCAGTGCTACGCAGATGGCAGGAGCCTATGGCTACACCTTC.